This T cell receptor beta chain was captured by sequencing in a study of T cell repertoires in cytomegalovirus infection. Overall study context: CMV infection and matching HLA type were both indicated by public TCR beta signatures. General observations from the study: Cumulative frequency of public TCR beta families picked out carriers of CMV plus the relevant HLA.

TCRdb used MiXCR to reprocess the reads, holding one entry per CDR3 protein. The sample includes more than 400,000 distinct CDR3 sequences, around 27% of them seen just once. A few counts support this clonotype. Antigen specificity is unknown. Germline lookup yields CDR1 MNHEY and CDR2 SVGEGT. The CDR3 extends over 16 amino acids. The V gene lost 6 bases and the J gene lost 0 bases, with 15 bases spanning the gap. Sequenced sample: PBMCs. This TCR came from a human donor in good health (CMV status not recorded). Some clones in this sample may be carry-over from other donors' samples. The chain combines TRBV6-2 or TRBV6-3 with TRBJ2-4, with D possibly matching TRBD1 (6 bases). The CDR3 here is CASREPGHLAKNIQYF. The DNA for the CDR3 is TGTGCCAGCAGGGAGCCGGGACACTTAGCCAAAAACATTCAGTACTTC.